This T cell receptor beta chain was profiled in a study of OX40 agonist ivuxolimab in advanced cancers. Study-wide background: At 0.01 to 10 mg/kg, ivuxolimab was administered intravenously to patients every 2 weeks. Prior anti-PD-1, anti-PD-L1 or anti-CTLA-4 therapy was allowed; roughly 40% had some.

Assay: immunoSEQ multiplex PCR; the TCRdb copy retains only in-frame clones and omits some. In the table there are roughly 99,000 clones, 85% to 95% of which are singletons. V lost 6 bases, J lost 4 bases, and 4 bases lay in between. This CDR3 contains 11 residues. The germline V gene encodes CDR1 SGHRS and CDR2 YFSETQ. This clone was seen a handful of times. The antigen remains undetermined. Study observations and caveats: Low clonal expansion, among the lowest seen, marked partial responders at 0.1-3.0 mg/kg.

The chain couples TRBV5-1 to TRBJ2-2; unclear D gene. Sequences were derived from CD4+ or CD8+ T cells sorted from blood, sampled in a trial of the OX40 agonist ivuxolimab. The source is an adult with an advanced solid tumor such as melanoma, head and neck, liver or kidney cancer. The CDR3 loop reads CASTLTGELFF. The CDR3, as DNA: TGCGCCAGCACCCTCACCGGGGAGCTGTTTTTT.